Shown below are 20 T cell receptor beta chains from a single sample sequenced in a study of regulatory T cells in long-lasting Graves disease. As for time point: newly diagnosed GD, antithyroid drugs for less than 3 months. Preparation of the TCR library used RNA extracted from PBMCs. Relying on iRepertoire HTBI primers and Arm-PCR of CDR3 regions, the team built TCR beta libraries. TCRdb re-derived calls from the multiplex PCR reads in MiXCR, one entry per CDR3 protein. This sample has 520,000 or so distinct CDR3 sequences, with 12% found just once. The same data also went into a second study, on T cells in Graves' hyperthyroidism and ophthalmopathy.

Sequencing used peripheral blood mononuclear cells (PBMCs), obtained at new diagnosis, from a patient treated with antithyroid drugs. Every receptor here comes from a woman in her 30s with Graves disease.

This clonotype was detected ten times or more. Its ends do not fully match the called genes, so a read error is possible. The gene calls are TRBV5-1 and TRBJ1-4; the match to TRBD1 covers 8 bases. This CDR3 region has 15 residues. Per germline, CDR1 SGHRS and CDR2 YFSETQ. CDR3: CASSLDRATNEKLFF. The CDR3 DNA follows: TGTGCCAGCAGCCTGGACAGGGCAACTAATGAAAAACTGTTTTTT.

CDR3 residues: CARGQPNQPQHF. The CDR3 DNA reads TGTGCCAGGGGACAGCCCAATCAGCCCCAGCATTTT. The chain links TRBV11-2 to TRBJ1-5, with TRBD1 matching over 7 bases. V lost 9 bases to trimming and J lost 3 bases; unmatched junction nucleotides: 2. From germline, CDR1 is SGHAT and CDR2 FQNNGV. The CDR3 is 12 amino acids.

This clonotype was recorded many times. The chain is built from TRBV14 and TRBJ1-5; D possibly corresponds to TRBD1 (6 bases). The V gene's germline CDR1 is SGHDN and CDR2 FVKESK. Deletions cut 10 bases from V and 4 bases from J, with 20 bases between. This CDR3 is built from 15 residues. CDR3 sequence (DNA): TGTGCCAACTTAATAAGGGGGGGGGCTAATCAGCCCCAGCATTTT. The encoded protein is CANLIRGGANQPQHF. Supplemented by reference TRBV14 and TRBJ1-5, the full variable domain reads EAGVTQFPSHSVIEKGQTVTLRCDPISGHDNLYWYRRVMGKEIKFLLHFVKESKQDESGMPNNRFLAERTGGTYSTLKVQPAELEDSGVYFCANLIRGGANQPQHFGDGTRLSIL.

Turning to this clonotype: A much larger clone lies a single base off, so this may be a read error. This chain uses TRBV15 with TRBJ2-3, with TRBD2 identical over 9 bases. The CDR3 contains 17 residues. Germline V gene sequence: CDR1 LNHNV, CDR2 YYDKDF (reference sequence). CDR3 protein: CGTSGGPGSRIPDTQYF. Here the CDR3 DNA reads TGTGGCACCAGCGGGGGGCCGGGATCCCGAATTCCAGATACGCAGTATTTT.

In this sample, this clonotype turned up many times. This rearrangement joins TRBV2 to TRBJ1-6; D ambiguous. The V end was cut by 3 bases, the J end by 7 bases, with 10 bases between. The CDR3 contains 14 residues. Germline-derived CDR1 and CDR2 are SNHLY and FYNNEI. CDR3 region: CASSDRSANSPLHF. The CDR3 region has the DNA TGTGCCAGCAGTGATCGTTCTGCAAATTCACCCCTCCACTTT.

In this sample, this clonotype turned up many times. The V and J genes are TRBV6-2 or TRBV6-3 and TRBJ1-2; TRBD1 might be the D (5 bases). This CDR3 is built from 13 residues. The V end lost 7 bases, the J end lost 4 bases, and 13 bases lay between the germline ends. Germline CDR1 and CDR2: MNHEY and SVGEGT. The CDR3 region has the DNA TGTGCCAGCACTTCAGGGCCGGGCTATGGCTACACCTTC. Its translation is CASTSGPGYGYTF.

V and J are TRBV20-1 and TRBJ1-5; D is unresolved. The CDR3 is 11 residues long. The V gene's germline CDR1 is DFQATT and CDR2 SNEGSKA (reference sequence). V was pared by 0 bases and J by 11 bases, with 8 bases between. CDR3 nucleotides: TGCAGTGCTAGAGATCTTATGGCCCAGCATTTT. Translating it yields CSARDLMAQHF.

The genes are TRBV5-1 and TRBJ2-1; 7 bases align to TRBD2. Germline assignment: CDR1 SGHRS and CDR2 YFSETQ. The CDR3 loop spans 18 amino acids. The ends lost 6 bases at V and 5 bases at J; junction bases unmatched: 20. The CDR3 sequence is CASMTQGTSGEGDNEQFF. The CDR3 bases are TGCGCCAGCATGACCCAGGGTACATCGGGGGAGGGAGACAATGAGCAGTTCTTC.

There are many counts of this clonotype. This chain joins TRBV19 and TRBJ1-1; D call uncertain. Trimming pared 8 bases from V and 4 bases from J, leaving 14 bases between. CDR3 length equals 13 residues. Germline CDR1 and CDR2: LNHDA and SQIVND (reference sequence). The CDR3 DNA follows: TGTGCCAGTCTATCGGTGGGGAGCACTGAAGCTTTCTTT. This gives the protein CASLSVGSTEAFF.

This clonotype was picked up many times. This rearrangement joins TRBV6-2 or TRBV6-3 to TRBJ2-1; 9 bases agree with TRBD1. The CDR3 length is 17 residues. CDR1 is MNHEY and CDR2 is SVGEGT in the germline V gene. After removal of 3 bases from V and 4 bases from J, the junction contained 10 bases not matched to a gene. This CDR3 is CASSYTFGTGTYNEQFF. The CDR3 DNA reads TGTGCCAGCAGTTATACTTTTGGGACAGGGACGTACAATGAGCAGTTCTTC.

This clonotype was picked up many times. The CDR3, as DNA: TGTGCCAGCAGCGTAGATCCCGAGAACACTGAAGCTTTCTTT. It codes for CASSVDPENTEAFF. The rearrangement links TRBV9 to TRBJ1-1; no firm D call. CDR1 is SGDLS and CDR2 is YYNGEE in the germline V gene. The CDR3 extends over 14 amino acids. Trimming left V 0 bases short and J 1 base short, with 7 bases between. The full variable domain, in which reference TRBV9 and TRBJ1-1 provide the parts outside the CDR3, is DSGVTQTPKHLITATGQRVTLRCSPRSGDLSVYWYQQSLDQGLQFLIQYYNGEERAKGNILERFSAQQFPDLHSELNLSSLELGDSALYFCASSVDPENTEAFFGQGTRLTVV.

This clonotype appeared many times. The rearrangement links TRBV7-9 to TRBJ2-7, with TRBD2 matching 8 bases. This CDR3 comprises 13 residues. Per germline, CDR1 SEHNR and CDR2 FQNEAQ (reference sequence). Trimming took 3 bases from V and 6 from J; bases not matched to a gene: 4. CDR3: CASSLWTSPEQYF. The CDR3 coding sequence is TGTGCCAGCAGCTTGTGGACTAGCCCCGAGCAGTACTTC.

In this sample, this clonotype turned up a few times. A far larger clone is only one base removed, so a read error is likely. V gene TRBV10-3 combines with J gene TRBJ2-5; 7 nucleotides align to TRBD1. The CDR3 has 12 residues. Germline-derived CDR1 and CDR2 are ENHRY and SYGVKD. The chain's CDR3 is CASSDRAETQCF. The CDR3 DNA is TGTGCCAGCAGTGACAGGGCAGAGACCCAGTGCTTC.

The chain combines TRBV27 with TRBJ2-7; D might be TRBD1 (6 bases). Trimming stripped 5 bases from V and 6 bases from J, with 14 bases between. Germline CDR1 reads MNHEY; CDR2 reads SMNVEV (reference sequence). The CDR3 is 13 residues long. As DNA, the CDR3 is TGTGCCAGCAGTGCTAATACAGGGCCCGAGCAGTACTTC. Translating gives CASSANTGPEQYF.

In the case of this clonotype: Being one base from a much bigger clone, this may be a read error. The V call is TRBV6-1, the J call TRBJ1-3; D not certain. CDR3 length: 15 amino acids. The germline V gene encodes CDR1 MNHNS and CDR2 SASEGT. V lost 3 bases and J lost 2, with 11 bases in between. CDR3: CASSDRPSPGNTIYF. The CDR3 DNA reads TGTGCCAGCAGTGACAGACCTAGCCCTGGAAACACCATATATTTT.

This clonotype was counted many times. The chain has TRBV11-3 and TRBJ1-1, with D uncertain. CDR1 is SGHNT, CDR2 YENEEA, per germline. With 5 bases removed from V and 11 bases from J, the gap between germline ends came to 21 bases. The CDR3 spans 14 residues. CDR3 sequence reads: CASSLLIAGGRAFF. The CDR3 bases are TGTGCCAGCAGCCTACTTATCGCCGGCGGGCGCGCTTTCTTT. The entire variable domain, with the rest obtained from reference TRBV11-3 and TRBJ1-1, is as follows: EAGVVQSPRYKIIEKKQPVAFWCNPISGHNTLYWYLQNLGQGPELLIRYENEEAVDDSQLPKDRFSAERLKGVDSTLKIQPAELGDSAVYLCASSLLIAGGRAFFGQGTRLTVV.

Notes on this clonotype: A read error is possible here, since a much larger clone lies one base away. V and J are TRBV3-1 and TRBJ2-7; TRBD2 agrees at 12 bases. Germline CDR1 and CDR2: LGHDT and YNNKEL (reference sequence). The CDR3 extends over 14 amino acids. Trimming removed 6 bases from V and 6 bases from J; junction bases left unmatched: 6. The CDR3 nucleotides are TGTGCCAGCAGTCCGACTAGCGGGAGTTCCGAGCAGTACTTC. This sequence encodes CASSPTSGSSEQYF.

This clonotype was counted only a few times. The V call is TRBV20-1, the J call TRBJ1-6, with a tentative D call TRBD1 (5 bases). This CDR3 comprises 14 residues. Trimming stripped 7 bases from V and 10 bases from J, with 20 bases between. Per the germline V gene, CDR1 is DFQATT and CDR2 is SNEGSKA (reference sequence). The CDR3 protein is CSDKRSGFSSPLHF. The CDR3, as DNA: TGCAGTGATAAACGTTCAGGGTTCTCATCACCCCTCCACTTT.

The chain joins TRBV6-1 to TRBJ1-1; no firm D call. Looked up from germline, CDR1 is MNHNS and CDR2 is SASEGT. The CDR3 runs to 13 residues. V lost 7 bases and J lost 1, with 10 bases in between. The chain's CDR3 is CASTRIRNTEAFF. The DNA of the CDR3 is TGTGCCAGCACGAGGATAAGGAACACTGAAGCTTTCTTT.

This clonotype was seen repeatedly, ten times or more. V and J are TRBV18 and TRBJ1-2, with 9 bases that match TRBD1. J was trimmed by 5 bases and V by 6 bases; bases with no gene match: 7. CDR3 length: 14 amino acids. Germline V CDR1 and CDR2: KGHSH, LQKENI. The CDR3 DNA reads TGTGCCAGCTCGCCCGGGACAGGGCGTTATGGCTACACCTTC. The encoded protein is CASSPGTGRYGYTF.